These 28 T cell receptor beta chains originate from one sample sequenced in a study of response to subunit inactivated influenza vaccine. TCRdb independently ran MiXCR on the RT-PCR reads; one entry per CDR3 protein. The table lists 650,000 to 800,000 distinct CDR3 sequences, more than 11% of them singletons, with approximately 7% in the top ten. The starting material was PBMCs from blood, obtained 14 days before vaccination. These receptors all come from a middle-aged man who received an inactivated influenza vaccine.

CDR3 in amino acids: CASSGPGRQETQYF. In DNA, the CDR3 is TGTGCCAGCAGTGGCCCGGGACGGCAAGAGACCCAGTACTTC. The V gene is TRBV6-4, the J gene TRBJ2-5, with D possibly being TRBD1 or TRBD2 (5 bases each). Germline CDR1 MRHNA, CDR2 SNTAGT. Trimming took off 4 bases at V and 2 bases at J, with 11 bases between the two ends. The CDR3 consists of 14 residues.

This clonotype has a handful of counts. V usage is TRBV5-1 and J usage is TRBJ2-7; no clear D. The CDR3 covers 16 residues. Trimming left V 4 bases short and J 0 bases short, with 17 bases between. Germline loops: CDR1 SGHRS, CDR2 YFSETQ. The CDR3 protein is CASSPGPSQSSYEQYF. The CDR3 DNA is TGCGCCAGCAGCCCCGGACCGTCTCAGAGCTCCTACGAGCAGTACTTC.

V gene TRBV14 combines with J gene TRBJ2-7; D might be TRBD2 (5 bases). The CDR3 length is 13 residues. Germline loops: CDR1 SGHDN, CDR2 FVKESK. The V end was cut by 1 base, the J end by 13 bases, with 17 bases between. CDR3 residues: CASSQVAGSGFYF. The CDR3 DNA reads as TGTGCCAGCAGCCAAGTAGCTGGGAGCGGCTTCTACTTC.

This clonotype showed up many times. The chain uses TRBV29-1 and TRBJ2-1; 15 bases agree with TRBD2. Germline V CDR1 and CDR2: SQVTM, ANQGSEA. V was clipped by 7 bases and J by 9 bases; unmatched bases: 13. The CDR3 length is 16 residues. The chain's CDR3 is CSAPLGLAGGPGEQFF. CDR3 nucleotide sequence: TGCAGCGCGCCCCTGGGACTAGCGGGAGGCCCTGGTGAGCAGTTCTTC.

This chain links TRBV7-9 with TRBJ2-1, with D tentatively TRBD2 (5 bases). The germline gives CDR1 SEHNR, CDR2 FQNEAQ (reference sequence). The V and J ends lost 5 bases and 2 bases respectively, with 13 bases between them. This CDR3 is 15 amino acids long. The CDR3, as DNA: TGTGCCAGCAGCCGGGGAGTAGATGCCTACAATGAGCAGTTCTTC. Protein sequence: CASSRGVDAYNEQFF.

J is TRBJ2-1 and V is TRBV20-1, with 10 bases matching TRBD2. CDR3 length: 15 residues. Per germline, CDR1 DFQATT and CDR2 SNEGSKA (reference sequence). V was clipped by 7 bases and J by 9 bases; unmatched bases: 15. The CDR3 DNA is TGCAGTGTCCCCGGGAGCGGGAGGGCCCGGGTTGAGCAGTTCTTC. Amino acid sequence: CSVPGSGRARVEQFF.

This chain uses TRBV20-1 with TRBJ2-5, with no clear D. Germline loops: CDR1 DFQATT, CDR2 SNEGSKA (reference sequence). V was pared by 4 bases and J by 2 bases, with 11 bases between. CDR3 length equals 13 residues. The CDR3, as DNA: TGCAGTGCTATTACGGCCCAACAAGAGACCCAGTACTTC. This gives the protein CSAITAQQETQYF.

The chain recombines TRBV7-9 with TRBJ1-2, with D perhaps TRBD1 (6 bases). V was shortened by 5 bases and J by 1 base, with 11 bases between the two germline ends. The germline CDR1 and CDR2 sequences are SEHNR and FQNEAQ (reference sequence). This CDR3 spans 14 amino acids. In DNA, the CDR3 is TGTGCCAGCAGCCCGGACAGACTTAACTATGGCTACACCTTC. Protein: CASSPDRLNYGYTF.

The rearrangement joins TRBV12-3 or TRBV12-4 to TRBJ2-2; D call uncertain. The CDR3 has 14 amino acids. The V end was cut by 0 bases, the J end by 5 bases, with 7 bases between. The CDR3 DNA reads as TGTGCCAGCAGTTTAGCCGAAGTTACCGGGGAGCTGTTTTTT. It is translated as CASSLAEVTGELFF.

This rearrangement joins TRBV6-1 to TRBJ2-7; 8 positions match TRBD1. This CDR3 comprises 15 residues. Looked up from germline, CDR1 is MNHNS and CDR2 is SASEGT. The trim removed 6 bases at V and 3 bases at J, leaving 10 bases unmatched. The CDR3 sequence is CASRQPGQGFYEQYF. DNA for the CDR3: TGTGCCAGCAGGCAACCAGGACAGGGTTTCTACGAGCAGTACTTC.

The CDR3 bases are TGCAGCGTTAGGGACTTGTACAATGAGCAGTTCTTC. This encodes CSVRDLYNEQFF. This rearrangement joins TRBV29-1 to TRBJ2-1; D is perhaps TRBD2 (6 bases). Per the germline V gene, CDR1 is SQVTM and CDR2 is ANQGSEA. Trimming stripped 5 bases from V and 4 bases from J, with 9 bases between. The CDR3 extends over 12 amino acids.

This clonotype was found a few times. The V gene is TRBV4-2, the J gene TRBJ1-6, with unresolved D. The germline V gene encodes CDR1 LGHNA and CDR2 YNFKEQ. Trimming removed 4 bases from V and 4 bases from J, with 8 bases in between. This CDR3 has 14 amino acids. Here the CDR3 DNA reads TGTGCCAGCAGCCGTCGGGAGTATAATTCACCCCTCCACTTT. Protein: CASSRREYNSPLHF.

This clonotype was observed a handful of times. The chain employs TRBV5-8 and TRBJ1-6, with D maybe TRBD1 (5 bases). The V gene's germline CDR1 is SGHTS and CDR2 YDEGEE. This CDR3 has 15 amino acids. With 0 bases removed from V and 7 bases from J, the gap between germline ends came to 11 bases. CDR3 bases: TGTGCCAGCAGCTTGGTCCAGGGTATGAATTCACCCCTCCACTTT. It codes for CASSLVQGMNSPLHF.

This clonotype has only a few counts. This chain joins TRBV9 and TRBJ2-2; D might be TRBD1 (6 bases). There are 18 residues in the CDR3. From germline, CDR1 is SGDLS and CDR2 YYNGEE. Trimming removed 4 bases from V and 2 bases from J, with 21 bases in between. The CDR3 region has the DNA TGTGCCAGCAGCCTTAGTCCGGGACACCAAGTTAACACCGGGGAGCTGTTTTTT. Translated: CASSLSPGHQVNTGELFF. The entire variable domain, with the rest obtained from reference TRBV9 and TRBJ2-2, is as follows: DSGVTQTPKHLITATGQRVTLRCSPRSGDLSVYWYQQSLDQGLQFLIQYYNGEERAKGNILERFSAQQFPDLHSELNLSSLELGDSALYFCASSLSPGHQVNTGELFFGEGSRLTVL.

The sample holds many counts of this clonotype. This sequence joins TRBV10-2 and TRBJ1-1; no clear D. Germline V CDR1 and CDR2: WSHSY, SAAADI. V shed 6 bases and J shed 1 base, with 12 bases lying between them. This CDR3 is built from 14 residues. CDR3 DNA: TGCGCCAGCAGATTCCAGACTGAGAACACTGAAGCTTTCTTT. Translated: CASRFQTENTEAFF.

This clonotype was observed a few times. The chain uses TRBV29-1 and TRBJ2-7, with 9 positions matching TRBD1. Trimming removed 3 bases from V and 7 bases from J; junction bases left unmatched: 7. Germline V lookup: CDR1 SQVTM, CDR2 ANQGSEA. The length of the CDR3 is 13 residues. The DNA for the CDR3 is TGCAGCGTTGATTGGGGGACAGGGCGAGAGCAGTACTTC. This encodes CSVDWGTGREQYF.

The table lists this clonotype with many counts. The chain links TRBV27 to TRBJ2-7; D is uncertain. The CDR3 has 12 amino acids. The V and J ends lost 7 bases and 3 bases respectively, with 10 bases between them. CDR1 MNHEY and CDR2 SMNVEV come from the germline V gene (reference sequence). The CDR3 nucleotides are TGTGCCAGCACCTCGGGTAGCTACGAGCAGTACTTC. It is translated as CASTSGSYEQYF.

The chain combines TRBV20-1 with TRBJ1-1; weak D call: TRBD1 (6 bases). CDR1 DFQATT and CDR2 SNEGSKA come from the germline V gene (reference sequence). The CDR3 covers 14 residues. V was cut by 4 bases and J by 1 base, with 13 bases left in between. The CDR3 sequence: CSATTGDQNTEAFF. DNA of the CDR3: TGCAGTGCTACGACAGGAGATCAGAACACTGAAGCTTTCTTT.

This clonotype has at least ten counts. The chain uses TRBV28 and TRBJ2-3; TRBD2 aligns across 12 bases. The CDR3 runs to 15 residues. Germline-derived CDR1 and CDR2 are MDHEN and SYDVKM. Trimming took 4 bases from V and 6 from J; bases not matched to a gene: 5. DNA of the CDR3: TGTGCCAGCAGTTGGAAGACTAGCGGGAGTGATACGCAGTATTTT. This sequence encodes CASSWKTSGSDTQYF.

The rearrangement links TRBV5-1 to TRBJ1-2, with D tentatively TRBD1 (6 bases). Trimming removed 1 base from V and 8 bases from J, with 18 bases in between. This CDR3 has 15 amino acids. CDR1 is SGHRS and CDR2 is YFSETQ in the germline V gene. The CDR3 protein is CASSLTGNSLIGYTF. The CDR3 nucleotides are TGCGCCAGCAGCTTGACAGGGAACTCACTCATCGGCTACACCTTC.

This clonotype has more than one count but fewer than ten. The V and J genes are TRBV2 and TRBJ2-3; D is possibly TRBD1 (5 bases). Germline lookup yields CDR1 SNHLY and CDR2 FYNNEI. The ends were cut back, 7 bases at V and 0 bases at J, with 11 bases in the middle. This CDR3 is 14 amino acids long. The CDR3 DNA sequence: TGTGCCAGCATAGAAGGGGTCAGCACAGATACGCAGTATTTT. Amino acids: CASIEGVSTDTQYF.

The chain's CDR3 is CASSIDPGTMNTEAFF. The DNA for the CDR3 is TGTGCCAGTAGTATAGACCCGGGAACCATGAACACTGAAGCTTTCTTT. V and J are TRBV19 and TRBJ1-1; D not certain. Between the trimmed V and J ends, which lost 0 bases and 0 bases, there was a span of 11 bases. This CDR3 has 16 amino acids. Germline V lookup: CDR1 LNHDA, CDR2 SQIVND (reference sequence).

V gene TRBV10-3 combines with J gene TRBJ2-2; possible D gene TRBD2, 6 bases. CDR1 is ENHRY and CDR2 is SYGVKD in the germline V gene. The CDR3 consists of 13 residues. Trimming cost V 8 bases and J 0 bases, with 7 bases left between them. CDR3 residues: CAIGGSNTGELFF. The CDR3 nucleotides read TGTGCCATCGGAGGGTCGAACACCGGGGAGCTGTTTTTT.

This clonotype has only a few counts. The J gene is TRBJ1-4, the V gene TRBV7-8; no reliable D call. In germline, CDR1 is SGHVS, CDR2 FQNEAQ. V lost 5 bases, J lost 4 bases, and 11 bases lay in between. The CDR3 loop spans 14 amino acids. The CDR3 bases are TGTGCCAGCAGCCCACGACAAATTAATGAAAAACTGTTTTTT. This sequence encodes CASSPRQINEKLFF.

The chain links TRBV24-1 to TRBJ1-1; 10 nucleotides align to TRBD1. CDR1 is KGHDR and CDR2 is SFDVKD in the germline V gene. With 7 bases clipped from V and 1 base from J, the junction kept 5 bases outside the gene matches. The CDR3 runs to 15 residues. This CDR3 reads CATRAGTGANTEAFF. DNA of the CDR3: TGTGCCACCAGGGCCGGGACAGGGGCGAACACTGAAGCTTTCTTT.

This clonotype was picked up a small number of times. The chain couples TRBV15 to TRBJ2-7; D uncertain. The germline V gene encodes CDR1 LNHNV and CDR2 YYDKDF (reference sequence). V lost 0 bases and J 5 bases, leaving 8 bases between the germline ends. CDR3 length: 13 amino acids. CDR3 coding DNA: TGTGCCACCAGCAGAGATGGTTGGAACGAGCAGTACTTC. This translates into CATSRDGWNEQYF. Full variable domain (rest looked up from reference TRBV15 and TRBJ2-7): DAMVIQNPRYQVTQFGKPVTLSCSQTLNHNVMYWYQQKSSQAPKLLFHYYDKDFNNEADTPDNFQSRRPNTSFCFLDIRSPGLGDTAMYLCATSRDGWNEQYFGPGTRLTVT.

CDR3 sequence reads: CSVGTGAQPQHF. The CDR3 coding sequence is TGCAGCGTCGGGACAGGGGCTCAGCCCCAGCATTTT. The chain joins TRBV29-1 to TRBJ1-5; 10 nucleotides line up with TRBD1. The germline CDR1 and CDR2 sequences are SQVTM and ANQGSEA. Trimming took 6 bases from V and 6 from J; bases not matched to a gene: 2. CDR3 size: 12 residues.

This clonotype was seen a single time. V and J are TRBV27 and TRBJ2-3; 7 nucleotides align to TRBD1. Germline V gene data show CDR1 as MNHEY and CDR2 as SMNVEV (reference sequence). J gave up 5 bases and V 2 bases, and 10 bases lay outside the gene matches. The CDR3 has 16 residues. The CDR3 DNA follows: TGTGCCAGCAGTTTAGAAGGGGGCTTCAAGGGAGATACGCAGTATTTT. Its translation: CASSLEGGFKGDTQYF.